One and the same sample provided the 25 T cell receptor beta chains below, sequenced in a study of identical twins. TCRdb fed the 5' RACE reads into MiXCR, producing one record per CDR3 protein. The sample lists about 470,000 distinct CDR3 sequences, 20% to 25% seen once, with roughly 2.8% in the top ten. These same data were also listed under a study on T cells expressing NK-cell markers.

Sequencing used CD4+ T cells sorted from blood. Source of these receptors: a woman between 18 and 29 years old in good health.

The chain employs TRBV10-3 and TRBJ2-4; the D gene could be TRBD1 or TRBD2 (5 bases each). The CDR3 has 16 amino acids. Germline lookup yields CDR1 ENHRY and CDR2 SYGVKD. The ends were cut back, 0 bases at V and 3 bases at J, with 12 bases in the middle. For the CDR3, the DNA is TGTGCCATCAGTGAGTCCAGGGAGACGGTCAAAAACATTCAGTACTTC. It encodes CAISESRETVKNIQYF.

The V gene is TRBV5-1, the J gene TRBJ2-1; 11 bases fit TRBD2. This CDR3 contains 17 residues. Germline V gene sequence: CDR1 SGHRS, CDR2 YFSETQ. J gave up 4 bases and V 0 bases, and 6 bases lay outside the gene matches. CDR3 sequence: CASSLATSGSGYNEQFF. Written as DNA, the CDR3 is TGCGCCAGCAGCTTGGCCACTAGCGGGAGTGGGTACAATGAGCAGTTCTTC.

The chain joins TRBV7-2 to TRBJ1-3; weak D call: TRBD1 (6 bases). The V gene lost 4 bases and the J gene lost 1 base, with 14 bases spanning the gap. The CDR3 is made up of 16 amino acids. The germline V gene has CDR1 SGHTA and CDR2 FQGNSA. The CDR3 sequence: CASSSGTGRSGNTIYF. As DNA, the CDR3 is TGTGCCAGCAGCTCAGGAACAGGGCGGTCTGGAAACACCATATATTTT.

The rearrangement uses TRBV14 and TRBJ2-3; 10 bases fit TRBD2. V was pared by 5 bases and J by 0 bases, with 11 bases of the junction left unmatched. The CDR3 loop spans 18 amino acids. The V gene's germline CDR1 is SGHDN and CDR2 FVKESK. The CDR3, as DNA: TGTGCCAGCAGCGAAACCCTTAGCGGGGGGACTAGCACAGATACGCAGTATTTT. Protein: CASSETLSGGTSTDTQYF.

This clonotype was picked up a small number of times. The chain couples TRBV25-1 to TRBJ1-4; possibly TRBD1 for D (5 bases). This CDR3 has 15 residues. The germline CDR1 and CDR2 sequences are MGHDK and SYGVNS. Trimming removed 4 bases from V and 1 base from J, with 10 bases in between. CDR3 loop: CASSVHRRTNEKLFF. DNA for the CDR3: TGTGCCAGCAGTGTACACAGGCGAACTAATGAAAAACTGTTTTTT.

This chain joins TRBV5-6 and TRBJ2-1, with 9 bases matching TRBD2. Germline CDR1 is SGHDT and CDR2 is YYEEEE. Losses at the gene ends were 4 bases for V and 10 bases for J; bases not matched to a gene: 12. The CDR3 is 15 residues long. CDR3 residues: CASSQKRGATGEQFF. CDR3 bases: TGTGCCAGCAGCCAAAAGCGGGGGGCGACGGGGGAGCAGTTCTTC.

The gene calls are TRBV18 and TRBJ2-7; 8 positions match TRBD1. The J segment lost 7 bases and the V segment lost 0 bases, leaving 5 bases of the junction unmatched. Germline V gives CDR1 KGHSH, CDR2 LQKENI. The CDR3 has 14 residues. CDR3 loop: CASSPPDRVWEQYF. CDR3 coding DNA: TGTGCCAGCTCACCACCGGACAGGGTGTGGGAGCAGTACTTC.

This chain joins TRBV27 and TRBJ1-1; D might be TRBD1 (6 bases). Germline V gives CDR1 MNHEY, CDR2 SMNVEV (reference sequence). V lost 11 bases to trimming and J lost 3 bases, with 16 bases between them. This CDR3 spans 13 amino acids. The chain's CDR3 is CAGHRVMDTEAFF. CDR3 sequence (DNA): TGTGCCGGCCACAGGGTAATGGACACTGAAGCTTTCTTT.

This clonotype was picked up a small number of times. The rearrangement joins TRBV5-1 to TRBJ2-3; the D gene could be TRBD1 or TRBD2 (5 bases each). V dropped 4 bases and J dropped 7 bases, with 10 bases sitting between them. CDR1 SGHRS and CDR2 YFSETQ come from the germline V gene. CDR3 length equals 12 residues. This CDR3 is CASSNEGNTQYF. CDR3 in DNA: TGCGCCAGCAGCAACGAGGGGAATACGCAGTATTTT.

This clonotype is a singleton in its sample. This chain uses TRBV27 with TRBJ2-6; 8 nucleotides align to TRBD1. The CDR3 has 16 amino acids. The trim removed 5 bases at V and 4 bases at J, leaving 7 bases unmatched. Germline-derived CDR1 and CDR2 are MNHEY and SMNVEV (reference sequence). As DNA, the CDR3 is TGTGCCAGCAGTCCCTACAGGGGGTTAGGGGCCAACGTCCTGACTTTC. Residues: CASSPYRGLGANVLTF.

The chain is built from TRBV20-1 and TRBJ2-3; tentatively, D is TRBD2 (6 bases). This CDR3 region has 14 residues. The germline CDR1 and CDR2 sequences are DFQATT and SNEGSKA (reference sequence). Trimming removed 6 bases from V and 3 bases from J, with 16 bases in between. The CDR3 reads CSAPGTGRTDTQYF. DNA of the CDR3: TGCAGTGCCCCCGGGACTGGGAGAACAGATACGCAGTATTTT.

The chain links TRBV12-3 or TRBV12-4 to TRBJ2-2; the match to TRBD2 covers 9 bases. The junction had 7 bases not matched to a gene; V was cut back by 6 bases and J by 5 bases. The CDR3 is 15 residues long. The CDR3 sequence: CASSRSGRSTGELFF. The CDR3 bases are TGTGCCAGCAGCAGAAGCGGGAGGAGTACCGGGGAGCTGTTTTTT.

The chain carries TRBV24-1 and TRBJ2-1, with D perhaps matching TRBD1 or TRBD2 (5 bases each). Looked up from germline, CDR1 is KGHDR and CDR2 is SFDVKD. V shed 3 bases and J shed 9 bases, with 17 bases lying between them. The CDR3 runs to 15 residues. In DNA form, the CDR3 reads TGTGCCACCAGTGATAATCGGGGACCCCCCGGTGAGCAGTTCTTC. Encoded protein: CATSDNRGPPGEQFF.

This clonotype was counted a few times. The chain couples TRBV6-5 to TRBJ1-5; the D is unclear. Germline lookup yields CDR1 MNHEY and CDR2 SVGAGI. The ends were cut back, 0 bases at V and 7 bases at J, with 13 bases in the middle. The CDR3 totals 15 residues. The CDR3 region is CASSYSRLVGQPQHF. The CDR3 nucleotides are TGTGCCAGCAGTTACTCGAGACTGGTCGGCCAGCCCCAGCATTTT.

V usage is TRBV3-1 and J usage is TRBJ1-2; 7 bases map to TRBD1. The trim removed 1 base at V and 3 bases at J, leaving 5 bases unmatched. The CDR3 loop spans 15 amino acids. The germline gives CDR1 LGHDT, CDR2 YNNKEL (reference sequence). Here the CDR3 reads CASSQGSGQYYGYTF. In DNA, the CDR3 is TGTGCCAGCAGCCAAGGATCGGGACAGTACTATGGCTACACCTTC.

This clonotype was counted only a few times. The chain employs TRBV2 and TRBJ2-2; D possibly matches TRBD1 or TRBD2 (5 bases each). Germline assignment: CDR1 SNHLY and CDR2 FYNNEI. The CDR3 totals 13 residues. The V end was cut by 6 bases, the J end by 5 bases, with 10 bases between. CDR3 in amino acids: CASRGDGTGELFF. DNA for the CDR3: TGTGCCAGCAGGGGGGACGGGACCGGGGAGCTGTTTTTT.

This clonotype was counted a few times. The gene calls are TRBV20-1 and TRBJ2-5; D uncertain. The CDR3 covers 9 residues. CDR1 is DFQATT and CDR2 is SNEGSKA in the germline V gene (reference sequence). V was clipped by 6 bases and J by 7 bases, with 6 bases between them. In DNA, the CDR3 is TGCAGTGCCGGCGGGACCCAGTACTTC. It specifies CSAGGTQYF.

The V and J genes are TRBV3-1 and TRBJ2-4, with unresolved D. The CDR3 runs to 13 residues. The germline V gene encodes CDR1 LGHDT and CDR2 YNNKEL (reference sequence). Trimming cost V 8 bases and J 0 bases, with 8 bases left between them. The CDR3 loop is CASALLAKNIQYF. The CDR3 coding sequence is TGTGCCAGCGCCCTGTTAGCCAAAAACATTCAGTACTTC.

This clonotype was seen many times. The chain carries TRBV5-1 and TRBJ2-1; TRBD2 might be the D (5 bases). The CDR3 length is 17 residues. The V gene's germline CDR1 is SGHRS and CDR2 YFSETQ. Between the trimmed V and J ends, which lost 3 bases and 0 bases, there was a span of 16 bases. The CDR3 here is CASSWILGGLSYNEQFF. DNA for the CDR3: TGCGCCAGCAGCTGGATCCTTGGAGGACTCTCCTACAATGAGCAGTTCTTC. The full variable domain, completed using reference TRBV5-1 and TRBJ2-1, is KAGVTQTPRYLIKTRGQQVTLSCSPISGHRSVSWYQQTPGQGLQFLFEYFSETQRNKGNFPGRFSGRQFSNSRSEMNVSTLELGDSALYLCASSWILGGLSYNEQFFGPGTRLTVL.

The J gene is TRBJ1-2, the V gene TRBV27; D call uncertain. Trimming cost V 5 bases and J 4 bases, with 11 bases left between them. The CDR3 runs to 13 residues. Germline V gene data show CDR1 as MNHEY and CDR2 as SMNVEV (reference sequence). The CDR3 spells CASSPEGRYGYTF. Written as DNA, the CDR3 is TGTGCCAGCAGTCCCGAAGGGCGCTATGGCTACACCTTC.

The CDR3 DNA reads as TGCGCCAGCAGCCAAGAGACAGGGGCTGGGGCCAACGTCCTGACTTTC. It translates to CASSQETGAGANVLTF. The genes are TRBV4-1 and TRBJ2-6; 8 positions agree with TRBD1. Germline assignment: CDR1 MGHRA and CDR2 YSYEKL. This CDR3 has 16 amino acids. The J segment lost 2 bases and the V segment lost 0 bases, leaving 0 bases of the junction unmatched.

This clonotype was counted only a few times. The chain carries TRBV5-1 and TRBJ2-3; D gene uncertain. The CDR3 spans 13 residues. The germline V and J ends were trimmed by 5 bases and 1 base, with 8 bases remaining between them. Germline V gives CDR1 SGHRS, CDR2 YFSETQ. The CDR3 protein is CASSHEGTDTQYF. DNA for the CDR3: TGCGCCAGCAGTCATGAGGGCACAGATACGCAGTATTTT.

Here the CDR3 DNA reads TGCAGTACTCTTAGGGCCCTCTCCTACAATGAGCAGTTCTTC. It is translated as CSTLRALSYNEQFF. The rearrangement uses TRBV20-1 and TRBJ2-1, with D hard to call. The V gene's germline CDR1 is DFQATT and CDR2 SNEGSKA (reference sequence). The CDR3 spans 14 residues. The V end was cut by 8 bases, the J end by 0 bases, with 14 bases between.

The chain carries TRBV5-1 and TRBJ2-7, with D possibly matching TRBD2 (5 bases). The CDR3 totals 18 residues. Trimming pared 4 bases from V and 2 bases from J, leaving 25 bases between. Germline values: CDR1 SGHRS, CDR2 YFSETQ. CDR3 coding DNA: TGCGCCAGCAGCGGAGGATCAGAGACATACTTTAAAACCTACGAGCAGTACTTC. Protein product: CASSGGSETYFKTYEQYF.

The chain employs TRBV5-5 and TRBJ2-7; 9 bases are a match to TRBD1. V shed 4 bases and J 4 bases; nucleotides not matched to a gene: 9. This CDR3 comprises 15 residues. CDR1 and CDR2 from the germline V gene are SGHKS and YYEKEE (reference sequence). The CDR3 DNA is TGTGCCAGCAGCCGTACCGGGACAGGGAATTACGAGCAGTACTTC. Translated, it gives CASSRTGTGNYEQYF.